This T cell receptor (beta chain) derives from a study of shared clonotypes between healthy human individuals (dated by TCRdb to 2018 to 2020). At the level of the whole study: The cohort included three men and a couple of women between 18 and 49 years of age. For each donor, CD4 naive and CD4 memory were each run on three plates, CD8 naive on two plates, and CD8 memory on one plate. To estimate repertoire size and how much clonotype sharing occurs between individuals, the study deeply sequenced the blood TCR repertoires of 4 to 6 healthy adults. To increase sequencing depth and limit assay-specific biases, different laboratories used diverse techniques to prepare libraries and sequence TCR repertoires. Between about 0.9 and 9 billion PBMCs per donor were obtained by leukapheresis. Here is what the overall study found, with its caveats: The genetic and exposure-history diversity represented was limited by the small number of donors. Sampling was limited to blood, and TCR repertoires in tissue likely differ from TCR repertoires in blood. Compared with non-shared clonotypes, clonotypes shared by all four sorted-subset donors had higher generation probabilities. Rarefaction of sorted-subset datasets indicated incomplete sequencing despite the large sequencing depth. Pairwise subsampling led to the expectation that sequencing depth would affect the degree of clonotype sharing among donors. When several donors were compared, the shared fraction of clonotypes was 5% to 6.5% for naive CD4, around 3.5% for naive CD8, 2% to 2.5% for memory CD4, and 0.35% to 0.5% for memory CD8. Larger estimated clonotype richness was generally found for naive subsets than for memory subsets.

The donors were healthy, HIV-negative adults who had no recently reported acute infections or vaccinations. All donors were Caucasian adults living in Nashville, Tennessee, USA. CD4+ T cells were enriched through magnetic negative selection, after which naive cells were positively selected on CD45RA and the remaining negative fraction served as the memory subset. After blood collection by leukapheresis, PBMCs were isolated using Ficoll-Histopaque density gradient centrifugation and then cryopreserved in the vapor phase of liquid nitrogen. Analytical flow cytometry was used to check the purity and quantity of every magnetically sorted T cell population. Genomic DNA was isolated from every sorted fraction and measured by UV absorbance on a Nanodrop 2000c. The V and J ends are trimmed by 1 base and 5 bases, leaving 3 bases between them. The CDR3 spans 11 residues, from the cysteine through the phenylalanine. Just CDR3 DNA is preserved here, 33 bases in frame from base 1. The germline V gene sets CDR1 to MDHEN and CDR2 to SYDVKM.

Using the deep immunoSEQ assay, multiplex PCR amplified TCR CDR3 regions from genomic DNA. Genomic DNA extracted from each cell subset was distributed evenly over all wells of several immunoSEQ 96-well plates, and each plate served as one replicate. Each replicate PCR for sorted subsets received about 180 ng genomic DNA, equal to about 29,000 T cell genomes. The purified libraries were quantified using a Qubit 3.0 fluorometer, sized with a Bioanalyzer 2100, and then quantified again using the KAPA Library Quantification kit. Every immunoSEQ 96-well plate was sequenced on a separate single-read 150-cycle Illumina NextSeq 550 flow cell. In the paper's pipeline: The immunoSEQ output contained only junctional sequences without quality scores, so filtering could not match that applied to full-length reads. To assign V/J genes and CDR3, sequences were annotated using PyIR, a Python wrapper for IgBLAST v1.9, with IMGT germline references. Reads were filtered out if the reads had weak V/J assignments (E-value above 1e-6), no CDR3, stop codons, out-of-frame junctions, or ambiguous translated residues. A V3J clonotype was defined by an identical inferred V gene, J gene, and CDR3 amino acid sequence. The percentage overlap between two repertoires was calculated by dividing the number of shared unique clonotypes by the size of the smaller repertoire. Repertoire richness was assessed with RTK rarefaction, the Chao1 estimator, and Recon v2.1 estimates of unobserved clonotypes. Generation probabilities were computed with OLGA for all TCRbeta clonotypes obtained by the gDNA method from a few donors. TCRdb's version of the immuneACCESS table is confined to in-frame rearrangements and falls short of the full clone set. An unresolved V gene accounts for under half of the shortfall where checked; the remainder is of unknown origin. The V and J calls and clone size come from that table; D and trimming were worked out from the DNA. This sample comprises around 2.3 million clones, about 94% of them detected only once. Roughly 0.13% of the sample lies in the top ten.

Regarding this clone: The antigen this receptor binds is unknown. Base qualities were left out, and no much larger clone turns up one base away.

The rearranged segments are TRBV28 and TRBJ2-7; the D gene cannot be resolved reliably. The specimen sequenced was naive CD4+ T cells sorted from blood. The cell subset or site tag for this specimen amounts to: CD45RA+ positively selected. This receptor was identified in a man between 18 and 29 years old in good health. The CDR3 protein is CASSLFNEQYF. The DNA reads TGTGCCAGCAGTTTATTTAACGAGCAGTACTTC.